The 5 T cell receptor beta chains given below trace back to one sample, sequenced in a study of tumor-infiltrating lymphocytes in primary liver carcinoma listed by TCRdb under 2017. TCRdb names Illumina HiSeq 2500 as the instrument used. Using a constant-region primer and ProtoScript II reverse transcriptase, TCRbeta-specific cDNA was reverse-transcribed from 450 to 650 ng total RNA. TCRbeta libraries were built with three nested multiplex PCR rounds, a slightly modified ARM-PCR procedure. Each of the first two PCR rounds ran for around 11 cycles using multiplex TRBV1-TRBV30 forward primers together with a Cbeta reverse primer. TCRdb passed the public sequencing reads through fastp at Q25 and MiXCR, retaining productive beta sequences. Each CDR3 protein appears once, grouped with its most common genes and DNA. The sample records about 210,000 distinct CDR3 sequences, around four fifths of which are singletons. The ten largest clones represent 15% to 20% of the sample.

Without any cell sorting, total RNA and DNA were extracted together from about 20-30 mg of bulk tissue using the AllPrep DNA/RNA mini kit. Sequenced material: tumor tissue from primary liver carcinoma. Receptors were obtained from a man aged 40-49 years with primary liver carcinoma and hepatitis B virus infection.

Regarding this clonotype: One end of the junction varies from germline; a read error may be responsible. The rearrangement links TRBV11-2 to TRBJ2-3; possible D gene TRBD1, 5 bases. The CDR3 is 14 residues long. The V gene's germline CDR1 is SGHAT and CDR2 FQNNGV. As DNA, the CDR3 is TGTGCCAGTAACTTAAACCGACAAGGGGATACGCAATATTTT. This gives the protein CASNLNRQGDTQYF.

Note on this clonotype: This CDR3 fails to terminate in the conserved phenylalanine or tryptophan, so it likely reflects a read error. V usage is TRBV4-2 and J usage is TRBJ2-1, with a tentative D call TRBD2 (6 bases). CDR3 size: 15 residues. Germline CDR1 LGHNA, CDR2 YNFKEQ. CDR3 in amino acids: CASCQDWTTGGEQFL. The CDR3 DNA sequence: TGTGCCAGCTGCCAAGATTGGACTACCGGAGGTGAGCAGTTCTTA.

J is TRBJ2-6 and V is TRBV11-2, with D uncertain. The CDR3 totals 16 residues. Trimming pared 9 bases from V and 2 bases from J, leaving 17 bases between. Germline-derived CDR1 and CDR2 are SGHAT and FQNNGV. The CDR3 DNA sequence: TGTGCCAGTGGCTTGACAAGGAGAACTGGGGCCAACGTCCTGACTTTC. It is translated as CASGLTRRTGANVLTF.

This CDR3 is CASSLPAGADFNEQFF. The CDR3 region has the DNA TGTGCCAGCAGCTTACCTGCTGGGGCAGACTTCAATGAGCAGTTCTTC. This sequence joins TRBV11-3 and TRBJ2-1; D possibly corresponds to TRBD1 (5 bases). The CDR3 sequence is 16 residues long. Germline CDR1 SGHNT, CDR2 YENEEA. Deletions cut 2 bases from V and 6 bases from J, with 17 bases between.

As for this clonotype: Germline and junction disagree at one end, which may indicate a read error. The chain combines TRBV4-1 with TRBJ2-2, with TRBD1 matching 7 bases. The CDR3 has 17 residues. Germline V gene data show CDR1 as MGHRA and CDR2 as YSYEKL. CDR3 nucleotide sequence: TGCGCCAGCAGCCCCCAAACAGGGGTCCTAAACACCTGGGAGCTGCTTTTT. This translates into CASSPQTGVLNTWELLF.